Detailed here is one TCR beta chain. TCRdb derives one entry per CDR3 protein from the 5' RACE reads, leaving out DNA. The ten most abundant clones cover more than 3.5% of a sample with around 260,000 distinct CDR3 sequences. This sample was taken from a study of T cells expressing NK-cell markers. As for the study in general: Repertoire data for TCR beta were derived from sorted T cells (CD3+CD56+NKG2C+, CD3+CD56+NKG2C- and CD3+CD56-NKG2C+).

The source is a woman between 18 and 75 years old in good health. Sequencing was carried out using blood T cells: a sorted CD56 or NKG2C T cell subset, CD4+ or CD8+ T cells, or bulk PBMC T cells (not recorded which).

The CDR3 reads CASSQDNPGPIRDEQYF. The rearrangement links TRBV14 to TRBJ2-7; the TRBD1 assignment by TCRdb is unverifiable without DNA. Germline loops: CDR1 SGHDN, CDR2 FVKESK. There are 17 residues in the CDR3.